One sample yielded the 25 T cell receptor beta chains listed below, sequenced in a study of blood T cell repertoires in COVID-19 (dated by TCRdb to the early 2020s). The library was generated by the immunoSEQ multiplex PCR assay. TCRdb limited this immuneACCESS table to in-frame rearrangements with V and J called. A share of clones is missing; checked studies link under half to unresolved V genes, and the rest is unexplained. The table for this sample lists 110,000 or so clones; 85% to 90% of them were counted only once. The ten largest clones take up roughly 2.2% of the sample. Material: peripheral blood. These receptors were obtained from a woman aged 50 to 60 with acute or convalescent COVID-19.

The gene calls are TRBV11-3 and TRBJ2-2, with D possibly matching TRBD2 (5 bases). The CDR3 has 14 amino acids. The V gene lost 4 bases and the J gene lost 2 bases, with 8 bases spanning the gap. The germline gives CDR1 SGHNT, CDR2 YENEEA. The CDR3 loop reads CASSSSGNTGELFF. The CDR3 nucleotides read TGTGCCAGCAGCTCAAGCGGTAACACCGGGGAGCTGTTTTTT.

This rearrangement joins TRBV6-1 to TRBJ1-5, with unresolved D. This CDR3 comprises 16 residues. Germline CDR1 is MNHNS and CDR2 is SASEGT. V lost 3 bases and J lost 4, with 16 bases in between. The CDR3 protein is CASSEEDGIGNQPQHF. DNA for the CDR3: TGTGCCAGCAGTGAGGAGGACGGAATCGGAAATCAGCCCCAGCATTTT.

In DNA form, the CDR3 reads TGCGCCAGCAGCCAAGAATTTCCGCAGGTCTATGGCTACACCTTC. Translation: CASSQEFPQVYGYTF. V and J are TRBV4-1 and TRBJ1-2; no definite D call. CDR3 size: 15 residues. V was shortened by 0 bases and J by 4 bases, with 12 bases between the two germline ends. Germline V CDR1 and CDR2: MGHRA, YSYEKL.

The chain uses TRBV7-9 and TRBJ1-2; 7 bases fit TRBD1. The CDR3 is 13 amino acids. J was trimmed by 6 bases and V by 5 bases; bases with no gene match: 6. Germline V CDR1 and CDR2: SEHNR, FQNEAQ (reference sequence). In DNA, the CDR3 is TGTGCCAGCAGCGAGACAGGGAACCATGGCTACACCTTC. Translation gives CASSETGNHGYTF.

This clone came up a few times. The V call is TRBV19, the J call TRBJ1-4; D call uncertain. Germline V lookup: CDR1 LNHDA, CDR2 SQIVND (reference sequence). V lost 3 bases, J lost 5 bases, and 10 bases lay in between. This CDR3 is 14 amino acids long. The CDR3 is CASSMQVSNEKLFF. In nucleotides, the CDR3 is TGTGCCAGTAGTATGCAGGTCTCCAATGAAAAACTGTTTTTT.

The chain couples TRBV19 to TRBJ2-7; tentative D call: TRBD1 (5 bases). Between the trimmed V and J ends, which lost 2 bases and 5 bases, there was a span of 16 bases. Per the germline V gene, CDR1 is LNHDA and CDR2 is SQIVND (reference sequence). This CDR3 comprises 15 residues. CDR3 region: CASSIPRSWGNEQYF. Here the CDR3 DNA reads TGTGCCAGTAGTATACCCCGCTCGTGGGGCAACGAGCAGTACTTC.

V usage is TRBV30 and J usage is TRBJ2-7; tentatively, D is TRBD2 (5 bases). V lost 5 bases and J 7 bases, leaving 21 bases between the germline ends. The CDR3 contains 14 residues. Germline assignment: CDR1 GTSNPN and CDR2 SVGIG (reference sequence). The CDR3 loop is CAWGDMPGIGEQYF. DNA for the CDR3: TGTGCCTGGGGCGACATGCCGGGGATAGGGGAGCAGTACTTC. The full variable domain, its missing parts supplied by reference TRBV30 and TRBJ2-7, is SQTIHQWPATLVQPVGSPLSLECTVEGTSNPNLYWYRQAAGRGLQLLFYSVGIGQISSEVPQNLSASRPQDRQFILSSKKLLLSDSGFYLCAWGDMPGIGEQYFGPGTRLTVT.

This clone was detected a few times. The chain has TRBV5-4 and TRBJ2-7; TRBD2 aligns across 13 bases. In germline, CDR1 is SGHNT, CDR2 YYREEE (reference sequence). This CDR3 contains 15 residues. V lost 3 bases, J lost 7 bases, and 7 bases stayed unmatched. For the CDR3, the DNA is TGTGCCAGCAGCTCCGCCGGGACTAGCGGGATTGAGCAGTACTTC. This encodes CASSSAGTSGIEQYF.

This chain connects TRBV6-2 or TRBV6-3 to TRBJ2-4; D possibly corresponds to TRBD1 (5 bases). The V and J ends lost 4 bases and 0 bases respectively, with 13 bases between them. Germline lookup yields CDR1 MNHEY and CDR2 SVGEGT. CDR3 size: 16 residues. The CDR3 sequence: CASSFFPQGAKNIQYF. The CDR3 DNA sequence: TGTGCCAGCAGTTTTTTCCCCCAGGGAGCCAAAAACATTCAGTACTTC.

The rearrangement uses TRBV6-4 and TRBJ2-3; 8 nucleotides align to TRBD2. The V segment lost 6 bases and the J segment 5 bases; nucleotides outside the gene matches: 10. This CDR3 has 15 residues. Germline CDR1 MRHNA, CDR2 SNTAGT. CDR3 protein: CASSSTGTRGDTQYF. In DNA form, the CDR3 reads TGTGCCAGCAGCTCGACCGGGACTAGAGGAGATACGCAGTATTTT.

CDR3 amino acids: CASSPAGGYGYTF. CDR3 in DNA: TGTGCCAGTAGTCCGGCAGGGGGCTATGGCTACACCTTC. This chain connects TRBV19 to TRBJ1-2; 7 bases fit TRBD1. V trimming: 5 bases; J trimming: 4 bases; junction bases outside the gene matches: 4. CDR3 length: 13 amino acids. CDR1 and CDR2 (germline): LNHDA, SQIVND (reference sequence).

This clone has a single count. This sequence joins TRBV9 and TRBJ1-1, with 10 bases fitting TRBD1. After removal of 3 bases from V and 2 bases from J, the junction contained 1 base not matched to a gene. Germline V CDR1 and CDR2: SGDLS, YYNGEE. The CDR3 contains 14 residues. The CDR3 loop is CASSGQGANTEAFF. The CDR3 DNA is TGTGCCAGCAGCGGACAGGGGGCAAACACTGAAGCTTTCTTT.

The chain couples TRBV7-9 to TRBJ2-2, with 8 bases fitting TRBD1. The CDR3 is made up of 15 amino acids. Germline lookup yields CDR1 SEHNR and CDR2 FQNEAQ (reference sequence). V lost 5 bases, J lost 0 bases, and 2 bases stayed unmatched. CDR3 residues: CASSPQGANTGELFF. The DNA of the CDR3 is TGTGCCAGCAGCCCACAGGGGGCGAACACCGGGGAGCTGTTTTTT.

This clone appeared once. The J gene is TRBJ2-1, the V gene TRBV19, with a weak D call TRBD2 (6 bases). Trimming removed 7 bases at V and 7 bases at J, with 17 bases between. The CDR3 sequence is 14 residues long. The germline gives CDR1 LNHDA, CDR2 SQIVND (reference sequence). The CDR3 bases are TGTGCCAGTAATCTAGGCGGGGTAGGGAATGAGCAGTTCTTC. This codes for CASNLGGVGNEQFF.

The chain is built from TRBV10-2 and TRBJ2-1; maybe TRBD2 (5 bases). The germline V gene has CDR1 WSHSY and CDR2 SAAADI. With 5 bases removed from V and 8 bases from J, the gap between germline ends came to 13 bases. This CDR3 spans 13 amino acids. CDR3 sequence reads: CASSPERVYEQFF. Here the CDR3 DNA reads TGCGCCAGCAGTCCAGAGAGGGTCTATGAGCAGTTCTTC.

CDR3 nucleotides: TGTGCCAGCAGCCCCGGCGGGGGGGCCCCAGATACGCAGTATTTT. Protein product: CASSPGGGAPDTQYF. J is TRBJ2-3 and V is TRBV5-4; 9 nucleotides agree with TRBD2. The ends lost 4 bases at V and 4 bases at J; junction bases unmatched: 7. Germline lookup yields CDR1 SGHNT and CDR2 YYREEE (reference sequence). The CDR3 totals 15 residues.

The chain has TRBV10-3 and TRBJ1-4, with D perhaps TRBD1 (6 bases). V gave up 8 bases and J gave up 8 bases, with 12 bases separating them. The CDR3 is 12 residues long. Germline V gene sequence: CDR1 ENHRY, CDR2 SYGVKD. CDR3 region: CAIGQGTEKLFF. CDR3 bases: TGTGCCATCGGGCAGGGGACAGAAAAACTGTTTTTT.

J is TRBJ1-6 and V is TRBV24-1, with unresolved D. The CDR3 covers 13 residues. Germline loops: CDR1 KGHDR, CDR2 SFDVKD. Trimming stripped 9 bases from V and 5 bases from J, with 10 bases between. CDR3: CATQSYNNSPLHF. DNA for the CDR3: TGTGCCACCCAAAGCTATAATAATTCACCCCTCCACTTT.

J is TRBJ2-5 and V is TRBV3-1 (or the pseudogene TRBV3-2), with 10 bases aligning to TRBD2. Germline assignment: CDR1 LGHDT and CDR2 YNNKEL (reference sequence). The junction had 15 bases not matched to a gene; V was cut back by 4 bases and J by 4 bases. The CDR3 extends over 18 amino acids. This CDR3 reads CASSRGSRAGGPGETQYF. The CDR3 coding sequence is TGTGCCAGCAGCCGTGGATCTCGAGCGGGGGGGCCGGGAGAGACCCAGTACTTC.

This clone was found once. The chain has TRBV7-9 and TRBJ1-2; tentatively, D is TRBD1 (5 bases). In germline, CDR1 is SEHNR, CDR2 FQNEAQ (reference sequence). The length of the CDR3 is 15 residues. V gave up 8 bases and J gave up 2 bases, with 18 bases separating them. The CDR3: CASSGVRGQNYGYTF. CDR3 sequence (DNA): TGTGCCAGCTCGGGGGTTAGGGGCCAAAACTATGGCTACACCTTC. Variable domain in full (rest from reference TRBV7-9 and TRBJ1-2): DTGVSQNPRHKITKRGQNVTFRCDPISEHNRLYWYRQTLGQGPEFLTYFQNEAQLEKSRLLSDRFSAERPKGSFSTLEIQRTEQGDSAMYLCASSGVRGQNYGYTFGSGTRLTVV.

This clone has only one observation. J is TRBJ1-1 and V is TRBV14, with TRBD1 matching 9 bases. The junction had 11 bases not matched to a gene; V was cut back by 9 bases and J by 0 bases. From germline, CDR1 is SGHDN and CDR2 FVKESK. This CDR3 spans 16 amino acids. The CDR3 DNA sequence: TGTGCCAGTGTGGGACAGGGAACCTTCATGAACACTGAAGCTTTCTTT. This codes for CASVGQGTFMNTEAFF.

The gene calls are TRBV12-3 or TRBV12-4 and TRBJ2-2; no firm D call. The CDR3 runs to 13 residues. The V gene lost 6 bases and the J gene lost 0 bases, with 5 bases spanning the gap. The CDR3 nucleotides read TGTGCCAGCAGCGTCTCGAACACCGGGGAGCTGTTTTTT. This encodes CASSVSNTGELFF.

This clone was seen once. J is TRBJ1-6 and V is TRBV30, with D possibly being TRBD1 (6 bases). The CDR3 covers 13 residues. The V end was cut by 2 bases, the J end by 15 bases, with 17 bases between. Germline loops: CDR1 GTSNPN, CDR2 SVGIG (reference sequence). The CDR3: CAWSTRGVVLLHF. The CDR3 nucleotides are TGTGCCTGGAGTACCAGGGGAGTAGTCCTCCTCCACTTT.

This clone was counted a single time. The V gene is TRBV5-4, the J gene TRBJ2-4; 11 positions match TRBD2. Germline V gene sequence: CDR1 SGHNT, CDR2 YYREEE (reference sequence). V gave up 4 bases and J gave up 3 bases; unmatched junction bases: 9. The CDR3 totals 17 residues. The CDR3 DNA follows: TGTGCCAGCAGCCAGGTGGGACTAGCGGACCACAAAAACATTCAGTACTTC. Protein product: CASSQVGLADHKNIQYF.

This clone was seen a single time. The chain couples TRBV7-8 to TRBJ1-3; TRBD1 matches 8 bases. Germline V lookup: CDR1 SGHVS, CDR2 FQNEAQ. Germline trimming cut 5 bases from V and 4 bases from J; bases unmatched to any gene: 16. The CDR3 has 18 residues. The CDR3 region has the DNA TGTGCCAGCAGCGGTACAGGGGGGAACCTCTTATCCGGAAACACCATATATTTT. Amino acid sequence: CASSGTGGNLLSGNTIYF.